This T cell receptor beta chain was recovered during a study of vaccination effects on CD4 cells after COVID-19. Background on the study: Two-dose BNT162b2 or mRNA-1273 vaccination was given to participants. The study, taken as a whole, reports: The study got few convalescent patients and did not collect any early post-infection timepoints. Clones from infection and from vaccination both contracted markedly late after vaccination.

This clone appeared once. Antigen unknown. Under the ViraFEST assay, PBMC were stimulated with viral peptide pools so that antigen-specific CD4+ T cells expanded. Sequencing was performed afterwards. After more than 8 days in culture, the CD4+ T cells were isolated. Nobody among the vaccine recipients had prior SARS-CoV-2 infection (nucleocapsid antibodies were negative). Researchers swapped half the medium for IL-2 medium on both days 3 and 7. Assay: immunoSEQ multiplex PCR; the TCRdb copy retains only in-frame clones and omits some. The sample lists approximately 25,000 clones, roughly 73% occurring once. Trimming cost V 0 bases and J 9 bases, with 6 bases left between them. CDR1 is SGHDN, CDR2 FVKESK, per germline. CDR3 size: 12 residues.

The rearrangement joins TRBV14 to TRBJ2-1; D remains unclear. Specimen: CD4+ T cells from PBMCs cultured with HCoV-NL63 spike peptides, collected before COVID-19 vaccination. The TCR sequence derives from a human donor who received a COVID-19 vaccine. Here the CDR3 reads CASSQELREQFF. For the CDR3, the DNA is TGTGCCAGCAGCCAAGAATTGCGTGAGCAGTTCTTC.